This T cell receptor beta chain was recovered during a study of healthy donors' naive CD4 and CD8 T cells (dated by TCRdb to between 2015 and 2016). Background on the whole study: Donor selection covered three age groups (20-25, 40-50 and 60-70 years) with five to seven people in each, and the resulting cohort had a mean age of approximately 45 and was half female. The TCR alpha libraries followed the same workflow as the beta chain, except for a newly designed primer set that covered all functional IMGT alpha gene variants. To examine how TCR variation is linked to lineage commitment, the study sequenced rearranged TCR alpha and beta chains from naive CD4+ and CD8+ T cells. Peripheral blood mononuclear cells were obtained from 15 to 20 unrelated, healthy individuals. The donors were HLA-typed by sequencing at HLA-A, -B, -C, -DRB1, -DQB1 and -DPB1, using the SBTexcellerator protocol, an ABI3130xl analyzer and SBTengine software.

Cells with a CD4+CD8-CD45RO-CD45RA+ profile were isolated by FACS and defined as naive CD4+ T cells, and those with a CD8+CD4-CD45RA+CD27bright profile were defined as naive CD8+ T cells. Antibodies against CD4 (RPA-T4), CD8 (SK1), CD27 (O323), CD45RA (HI100) and CD45RO (UCHL1) were used for sorting. The study at large found these results: About 13% of the variance in CD4/CD8 propensity appeared to be explained jointly by V genes, J genes and CDR3 charge, in a largely additive manner. Because alpha and beta chains were sequenced in bulk and could not be paired, the effects of the two chains in combination were not assessed. Possible repertoire bias arising from homeostatic proliferation of naive T cells was not directly addressed. Bias between naive CD4+ and CD8+ cells was reportedly observed for most V and J gene segments, consistently across donors and independently of HLA genotype. In both chains, CD4+ lineage was associated with a positively charged CDR3 and CD8+ lineage with a negatively charged CDR3.

The sequencer was a 454 GS FLX Titanium. TCR libraries were built from about 500 ng of total RNA with a previously published linear amplification protocol. The Roche/454 Genome Sequencer with Titanium chemistry was used for sequencing. Processing in the source paper ran as follows. From 4 or 5 of the healthy donors, a total of under 90,000 rearranged TCR alpha transcripts were sequenced. Duplicate transcripts were removed, and unique TCR clonotypes were defined by the CDR3 junction according to IMGT nomenclature. In R 2.13.0, logistic regression modeled CD4 versus CD8 status on V and J genes, adjusting for donor effects, with Bonferroni correction for multiple testing. TCRdb passed the public sequencing reads through fastp at Q25 and MiXCR, retaining productive beta sequences. Every CDR3 protein is listed once, alongside the most common genes and DNA of its rows. The V and J calls come from TCRdb's annotation, not from the publication. This sample comprises roughly 200,000 distinct CDR3 sequences, around 70% of them detected only once. Together, the top ten hold 2.3% of the sample.

Compared with germline, V lacks 4 bases and J lacks 3 bases; bases without a gene match: 5. The CDR3 covers 14 residues, taking in both the cysteine and the phenylalanine. The only DNA kept is the CDR3, 42 bases in frame from the first base. The germline V gene encodes CDR1 LGHNA and CDR2 YSLEER. About this clonotype: The specificity of this receptor is unknown. Per-base quality was not reported, and no clone a single base away is much larger than it.

This clonotype was sampled from a pool of human donors in good health; the sample pools cells from several healthy donors. Sequenced input: naive CD4+ and CD8+ T cells sorted from blood, pooled from several donors. The intended sense of this specimen's cell subset or site label: FACS-sorted naive CD4+ (CD45RO-CD45RA+) and naive CD8+ (CD45RA+CD27bright) T cells. The chain is made from TRBV4-3 and TRBJ2-7; TRBD1 fits 8 bases in the junction. The bases read TGCGCCAGCAGCCGGAGGACAGGGCGCTACGAGCAGTACTTC. Its translation is CASSRRTGRYEQYF.